This is a list of T cell receptor beta chains from one sample in a study of long-term antiretroviral therapy in people with HIV. TCRdb's copy holds only in-frame clones and misses some; the assay was immunoSEQ multiplex PCR. Of some 25,000 clones in the sample, almost 90% were seen once. This sample comprised unsorted PBMCs, obtained about 4.3 years after starting antiretroviral therapy. These receptors originate from a man younger than 40 with HIV. Both conserved end residues are part of each CDR3. Each record gives: clone size, J gene, V gene, D gene, CDR3 protein, CDR3 DNA. A D gene is named only where the DNA matches it firmly. Size is omitted from some rows. Given values are once, few, many or a class for expanded clones.

>-|TRBJ2-3|TRBV9|-
CASSVAAAGTDTQYF
TGTGCCAGCAGCGTAGCAGCGGCGGGGACAGATACGCAGTATTTT
>-|TRBJ2-5|TRBV18|-
CASSRRADETQYF
TGTGCCAGCTCACGCAGGGCCGACGAGACCCAGTACTTC
>few|TRBJ2-7|TRBV7-9|-
CASSLNANAYEQYF
TGTGCCAGCAGCTTAAACGCCAATGCCTACGAGCAGTACTTC
>-|TRBJ2-7|TRBV19|-
CASSIRAESSYEQYF
TGTGCCAGTAGTATCCGGGCAGAGAGCTCCTACGAGCAGTACTTC
>-|TRBJ1-5|TRBV5-8|-
CASSFQQGPVQPQHF
TGTGCCAGCAGCTTTCAACAGGGTCCGGTCCAGCCCCAGCATTTT
>-|TRBJ2-3|TRBV7-9|TRBD1
CASSADRDRSDTQYF
TGTGCCAGCAGCGCGGACAGGGATAGGTCAGATACGCAGTATTTT
>-|TRBJ2-3|TRBV9|-
CASSAHFRGGGTDTQYF
TGTGCCAGCAGCGCCCACTTCCGAGGGGGTGGCACAGATACGCAGTATTTT
>few|TRBJ2-7|TRBV12-5|TRBD1
CASASGTASYEQYF
TGTGCTAGTGCCTCCGGGACAGCCTCCTACGAGCAGTACTTC
>-|TRBJ2-2|TRBV6-6|-
CASSRLWTGELFF
TGTGCCAGCAGCCGACTTTGGACCGGGGAGCTGTTTTTT
>once|TRBJ2-7|TRBV11-1|-
CASSLVGFGHYEQYF
TGTGCCAGCAGCTTAGTTGGGTTCGGTCATTACGAGCAGTACTTC
>-|TRBJ2-7|TRBV10-3|TRBD2
CAISESPAGPGGYEQYF
TGTGCCATCAGTGAGTCCCCAGCGGGACCGGGCGGCTACGAGCAGTACTTC
>-|TRBJ1-1|TRBV4-1|TRBD1
CASSHPGQGGRRTEAFF
TGCGCCAGCAGCCATCCCGGACAGGGAGGACGTAGAACTGAAGCTTTCTTT
>-|TRBJ1-2|TRBV4-2|-
CASSLRDYGYTF
TGTGCCAGCAGCCTCAGGGACTATGGCTACACCTTC
>-|TRBJ1-4|TRBV29-1|-
CSVGQPNEKLFF
TGCAGCGTTGGCCAGCCGAATGAAAAACTGTTTTTT
>-|TRBJ2-1|TRBV5-6|TRBD2
CASTVPSGAYNEQFF
TGTGCCAGCACCGTTCCTAGCGGTGCCTACAATGAGCAGTTCTTC
>once|TRBJ2-5|TRBV4-1|TRBD2
CASSPAGTSGASYQETQYF
TGCGCCAGCAGCCCCGCCGGGACTAGCGGGGCATCGTACCAAGAGACCCAGTACTTC
>-|TRBJ2-7|TRBV7-9|-
CASTPEGRQPYEQYF
TGTGCCAGCACCCCCGAGGGGAGGCAACCTTACGAGCAGTACTTC
>-|TRBJ1-2|TRBV7-2|-
CATTHSRGYTF
TGTGCCACCACCCACTCGAGGGGCTACACCTTC
>-|TRBJ1-3|TRBV5-5|-
CASSSDPGNTIYF
TGTGCCAGCAGCTCCGATCCTGGAAACACCATATATTTT
>-|TRBJ2-1|TRBV29-1|TRBD2
CSVTSGGIYNEQFF
TGCAGCGTTACTAGCGGGGGAATCTACAATGAGCAGTTCTTC